This is a list of T cell receptor beta chains from one sample in a study of T cells in Graves' hyperthyroidism and ophthalmopathy. A single record per CDR3 protein comes from TCRdb applying MiXCR to the multiplex PCR reads. The data show tens of thousands of distinct CDR3 sequences, around 53% seen once. Sequencing was done on a sample of blood. Receptor source: a middle-aged woman with Graves' ophthalmopathy. Each CDR3 is given with its conserved first and last residue. A D gene is named only where the DNA matches it firmly. Clone size is given for some rows only: seen once, a few or many times, or a class if the clone is expanded.

CDR3aa: CASSGISAYEQYF; CDR3nt: TGTGCCAGCAGCGGGATCTCGGCCTACGAGCAGTACTTC; j_gene: TRBJ2-7; abundance: medium-sized; v_gene: TRBV7-8; d_gene: .
CDR3aa: CASSLQGPQETQHF; CDR3nt: TGCGCCAGCAGCTTGCAGGGACCTCAAGAGACCCAGCATTTT; j_gene: TRBJ1-5; abundance: few; v_gene: TRBV5-1; d_gene: .
CDR3aa: CASSVRVGGYFPQETQYF; CDR3nt: TGTGCCAGCAGCGTTCGTGTCGGGGGGTATTTCCCACAAGAGACCCAGTACTTC; j_gene: TRBJ2-5; abundance: .; v_gene: TRBV9; d_gene: TRBD2
CDR3aa: CASSPPGLAAYEQYF; CDR3nt: TGTGCCAGCTCACCCCCGGGACTAGCGGCCTACGAGCAGTACTTC; j_gene: TRBJ2-7; abundance: many; v_gene: TRBV18; d_gene: TRBD2
CDR3aa: CASSEAAGSGEQYF; CDR3nt: TGTGCCAGCAGTGAAGCGGCGGGTTCGGGCGAGCAGTACTTC; j_gene: TRBJ2-7; abundance: many; v_gene: TRBV25-1; d_gene: .
CDR3aa: CASSAPPGQGNTGELFF; CDR3nt: TGTGCCAGCAGTGCTCCGCCGGGACAGGGGAACACCGGGGAGCTGTTTTTT; j_gene: TRBJ2-2; abundance: .; v_gene: TRBV6-4; d_gene: TRBD1
CDR3aa: CASSEGLNTEAFF; CDR3nt: TGCGCCAGCAGTGAGGGTTTGAACACTGAAGCTTTCTTT; j_gene: TRBJ1-1; abundance: once; v_gene: TRBV10-1; d_gene: .
CDR3aa: CASRVDRGQAGYGYTF; CDR3nt: TGCGCCAGCAGAGTCGACAGGGGACAAGCGGGATATGGCTACACCTTC; j_gene: TRBJ1-2; abundance: .; v_gene: TRBV5-1; d_gene: TRBD1
CDR3aa: CASSLEGGQNERLFF; CDR3nt: TGTGCCAGCAGCCTGGAAGGAGGGCAGAATGAAAGACTGTTTTTT; j_gene: TRBJ1-4; abundance: .; v_gene: TRBV5-6; d_gene: .
CDR3aa: CAISDPSGLGGNSNQPQHF; CDR3nt: TGTGCCATCAGTGACCCCTCGGGACTAGGGGGTAATAGCAATCAGCCCCAGCATTTT; j_gene: TRBJ1-5; abundance: .; v_gene: TRBV10-3; d_gene: .
CDR3aa: CASSLDRRNTEAFF; CDR3nt: TGCGCCAGCAGCTTGGACAGGAGGAACACGGAAGCTTTCTTT; j_gene: TRBJ1-1; abundance: .; v_gene: TRBV5-1; d_gene: .
CDR3aa: CSVASGSYNEQFF; CDR3nt: TGCAGCGTAGCTAGCGGCTCCTACAATGAGCAGTTCTTC; j_gene: TRBJ2-1; abundance: few; v_gene: TRBV29-1; d_gene: TRBD2
CDR3aa: CANSKGDGVYGYTF; CDR3nt: TGTGCCAACTCAAAGGGGGATGGTGTCTATGGCTACACCTTC; j_gene: TRBJ1-2; abundance: many; v_gene: TRBV12-3/TRBV12-4; d_gene: .
CDR3aa: CATSRDGREDTQYF; CDR3nt: TGTGCCACCAGCAGAGATGGCAGGGAAGATACGCAGTATTTT; j_gene: TRBJ2-3; abundance: many; v_gene: TRBV15; d_gene: .
CDR3aa: CASSFSGAMETQYF; CDR3nt: TGCGCCAGCAGCTTTTCGGGAGCAATGGAGACCCAGTACTTC; j_gene: TRBJ2-5; abundance: .; v_gene: TRBV5-1; d_gene: .
CDR3aa: CATSGEQGANVLTF; CDR3nt: TGTGCCACCAGTGGCGAACAGGGGGCCAACGTCCTGACTTTC; j_gene: TRBJ2-6; abundance: .; v_gene: TRBV24-1; d_gene: .
CDR3aa: CASSVGGQINSPLHF; CDR3nt: TGTGCCAGCAGCGTAGGCGGACAGATTAATTCACCCCTCCACTTT; j_gene: TRBJ1-6; abundance: medium-sized; v_gene: TRBV9; d_gene: .
CDR3aa: CASGSIHNSPLHF; CDR3nt: TGTGCCAGCGGCAGTATTCATAATTCACCCCTCCACTTT; j_gene: TRBJ1-6; abundance: many; v_gene: TRBV28; d_gene: .
CDR3aa: CAILAGRQYNEQFF; CDR3nt: TGTGCCATCCTTGCGGGGAGACAATACAATGAGCAGTTCTTC; j_gene: TRBJ2-1; abundance: medium-sized; v_gene: TRBV10-3; d_gene: .
CDR3aa: CASSQNREKDEQYF; CDR3nt: TGTGCCAGCAGCCAAAACAGGGAAAAGGACGAGCAGTACTTC; j_gene: TRBJ2-7; abundance: many; v_gene: TRBV11-2; d_gene: .
CDR3aa: CASSRRGRAYEQYF; CDR3nt: TGTGCCAGCAGCCGACGCGGGCGAGCCTACGAGCAGTACTTC; j_gene: TRBJ2-7; abundance: .; v_gene: TRBV7-3; d_gene: .
CDR3aa: CASRTGGGERPFF; CDR3nt: TGCGCCAGCAGGACAGGGGGAGGTGAAAGACCGTTTTTT; j_gene: TRBJ1-4; abundance: .; v_gene: TRBV5-1; d_gene: TRBD1
CDR3aa: CATSSRDRGNQPQHF; CDR3nt: TGTGCCACCAGCTCCCGGGACAGGGGCAATCAGCCCCAGCATTTT; j_gene: TRBJ1-5; abundance: .; v_gene: TRBV15; d_gene: TRBD1
CDR3aa: CASSLVCGGGRVRLHLRF; CDR3nt: .; j_gene: TRBJ2-5; abundance: .; v_gene: TRBV7-9; d_gene: .
CDR3aa: CASSLDGGGLVFF; CDR3nt: TGTGCCAGCAGCTTGGACGGAGGGGGGCTTGTCTTCTTT; j_gene: TRBJ1-1; abundance: once; v_gene: TRBV7-9; d_gene: .
CDR3aa: CASSATPGENEKLFF; CDR3nt: TGTGCCAGCAGCGCCACTCCAGGGGAAAATGAAAAACTGTTTTTT; j_gene: TRBJ1-4; abundance: .; v_gene: TRBV9; d_gene: .
CDR3aa: CASSNRDRGDYGYTF; CDR3nt: TGTGCCAGCAGCAACCGGGACAGGGGCGACTATGGCTACACCTTC; j_gene: TRBJ1-2; abundance: many; v_gene: TRBV28; d_gene: TRBD1
CDR3aa: CSARLAGVTLASTDTQYF; CDR3nt: TGCAGTGCTAGACTAGCGGGGGTCACCCTTGCTAGCACAGATACGCAGTATTTT; j_gene: TRBJ2-3; abundance: many; v_gene: TRBV20-1; d_gene: TRBD2
CDR3aa: CASSSQQTGGYEQYF; CDR3nt: TGTGCCAGCAGTTCCCAACAGACCGGAGGGTACGAGCAGTACTTC; j_gene: TRBJ2-7; abundance: many; v_gene: TRBV6-2/TRBV6-3; d_gene: .
CDR3aa: CASSSQGSGNQPQYF; CDR3nt: TGTGCCAGCAGCTCGCAGGGTTCCGGCAATCAGCCCCAGTACTTC; j_gene: TRBJ2-5; abundance: once; v_gene: TRBV7-2; d_gene: .
CDR3aa: CASSPPISGGADTQYF; CDR3nt: TGTGCCAGCTCACCACCGATCTCCGGGGGCGCCGATACGCAGTATTTT; j_gene: TRBJ2-3; abundance: .; v_gene: TRBV18; d_gene: .
CDR3aa: CATSREGLYNEQFF; CDR3nt: TGTGCCACCTCTAGGGAGGGCCTCTACAATGAGCAGTTCTTC; j_gene: TRBJ2-1; abundance: .; v_gene: TRBV24-1; d_gene: TRBD2
CDR3aa: CSARDMRGIEQYF; CDR3nt: TGCAGTGCTAGGGACATGCGGGGGATAGAGCAGTACTTC; j_gene: TRBJ2-7; abundance: medium-sized; v_gene: TRBV20-1; d_gene: TRBD2
CDR3aa: CASSQGDSYEQYF; CDR3nt: TGTGCCAGCAGCCAAGGGGACAGTTACGAGCAGTACTTC; j_gene: TRBJ2-7; abundance: few; v_gene: TRBV5-8; d_gene: TRBD1
CDR3aa: CASSPSGPETQYF; CDR3nt: TGCGCCAGCAGCCCCAGTGGGCCAGAGACCCAGTACTTC; j_gene: TRBJ2-5; abundance: many; v_gene: TRBV5-1; d_gene: .
CDR3aa: CASSQQGTGAGELFF; CDR3nt: TGTGCCAGCAGCCAACAAGGGACAGGGGCGGGTGAACTGTTTTTT; j_gene: TRBJ1-4; abundance: .; v_gene: TRBV7-2; d_gene: TRBD1
CDR3aa: CAIMPGKANEQFF; CDR3nt: TGTGCCATCATGCCCGGAAAGGCCAATGAGCAGTTCTTC; j_gene: TRBJ2-1; abundance: medium-sized; v_gene: TRBV10-3; d_gene: .
CDR3aa: CASSFSGSGTDTQYF; CDR3nt: TGTGCCAGCAGTTTTAGCGGGAGCGGCACAGATACGCAGTATTTT; j_gene: TRBJ2-3; abundance: many; v_gene: TRBV28; d_gene: TRBD2
CDR3aa: CSARDPGPGRYEQYF; CDR3nt: TGCAGTGCTAGAGATCCGGGCCCAGGGCGCTACGAGCAGTACTTC; j_gene: TRBJ2-7; abundance: many; v_gene: TRBV20-1; d_gene: .
CDR3aa: CASSFNYGYTF; CDR3nt: TGTGCCAGCAGTTTCAACTATGGCTACACCTTC; j_gene: TRBJ1-2; abundance: many; v_gene: TRBV12-3/TRBV12-4; d_gene: .
CDR3aa: CASSAFGTGSYEQYF; CDR3nt: TGTGCCAGTAGTGCCTTCGGGACAGGGTCCTACGAGCAGTACTTC; j_gene: TRBJ2-7; abundance: once; v_gene: TRBV19; d_gene: TRBD1
CDR3aa: CASSSGQPNTEAFF; CDR3nt: TGTGCCAGCAGCTCGGGACAGCCGAACACTGAAGCTTTCTTT; j_gene: TRBJ1-1; abundance: .; v_gene: TRBV13; d_gene: TRBD1
CDR3aa: CASRLAPTGSDEQYF; CDR3nt: TGTGCAAGTCGCTTAGCGCCGACAGGGTCCGACGAGCAGTACTTC; j_gene: TRBJ2-7; abundance: few; v_gene: TRBV12-2; d_gene: .
CDR3aa: CASSFRGGLVF; CDR3nt: TGTGCCAGCAGCTTTCGGGGGGGGCTTGTCTTC; j_gene: TRBJ2-1; abundance: .; v_gene: TRBV7-9; d_gene: TRBD2